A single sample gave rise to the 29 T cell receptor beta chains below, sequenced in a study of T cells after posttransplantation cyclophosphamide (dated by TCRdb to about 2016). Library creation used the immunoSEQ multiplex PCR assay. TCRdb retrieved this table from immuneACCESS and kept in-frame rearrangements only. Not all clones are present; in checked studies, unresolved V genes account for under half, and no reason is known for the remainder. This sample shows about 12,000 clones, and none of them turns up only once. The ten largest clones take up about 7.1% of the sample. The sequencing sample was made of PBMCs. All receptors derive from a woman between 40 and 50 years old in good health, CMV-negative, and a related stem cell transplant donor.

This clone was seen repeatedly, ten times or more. CDR3 protein: CASSLAGAMNTEAFF. The CDR3 DNA reads as TGCGCCAGCAGCTTGGCCGGTGCAATGAACACTGAAGCTTTCTTT. This rearrangement joins TRBV5-1 to TRBJ1-1; D gene uncertain. The CDR3 contains 15 residues. Germline V gene data show CDR1 as SGHRS and CDR2 as YFSETQ. Trimming took 0 bases from V and 0 from J, leaving 9 bases between them.

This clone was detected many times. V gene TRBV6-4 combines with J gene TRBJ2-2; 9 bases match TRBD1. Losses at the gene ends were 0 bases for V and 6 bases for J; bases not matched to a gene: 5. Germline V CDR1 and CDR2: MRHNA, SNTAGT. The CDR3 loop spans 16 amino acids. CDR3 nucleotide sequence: TGTGCCAGCAGTGACTCGACAGGGGGATTATCCGGGGAGCTGTTTTTT. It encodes CASSDSTGGLSGELFF.

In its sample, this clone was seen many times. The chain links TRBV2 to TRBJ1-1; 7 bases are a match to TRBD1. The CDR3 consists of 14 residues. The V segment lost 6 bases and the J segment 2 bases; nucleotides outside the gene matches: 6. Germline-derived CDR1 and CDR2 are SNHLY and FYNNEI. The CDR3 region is CASSGGTVNTEAFF. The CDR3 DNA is TGTGCCAGCAGCGGAGGGACAGTCAACACTGAAGCTTTCTTT.

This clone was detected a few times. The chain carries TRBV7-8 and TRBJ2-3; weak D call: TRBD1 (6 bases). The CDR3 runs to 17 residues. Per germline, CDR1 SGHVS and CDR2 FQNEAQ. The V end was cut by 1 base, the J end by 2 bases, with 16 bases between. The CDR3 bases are TGTGCCAGCAGCTTAGACTTCGGGACACCTAACACAGATACGCAGTATTTT. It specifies CASSLDFGTPNTDTQYF.

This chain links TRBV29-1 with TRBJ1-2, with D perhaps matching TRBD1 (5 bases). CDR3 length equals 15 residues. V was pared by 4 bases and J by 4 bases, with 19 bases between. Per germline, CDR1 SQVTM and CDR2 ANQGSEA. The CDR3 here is CSVVVIAGTPYGYTF. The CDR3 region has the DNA TGCAGCGTTGTTGTAATTGCGGGGACCCCCTATGGCTACACCTTC. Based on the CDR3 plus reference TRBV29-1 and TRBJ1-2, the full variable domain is SAVISQKPSRDICQRGTSLTIQCQVDSQVTMMFWYRQQPGQSLTLIATANQGSEATYESGFVIDKFPISRPNLTFSTLTVSNMSPEDSSIYLCSVVVIAGTPYGYTFGSGTRLTVV.

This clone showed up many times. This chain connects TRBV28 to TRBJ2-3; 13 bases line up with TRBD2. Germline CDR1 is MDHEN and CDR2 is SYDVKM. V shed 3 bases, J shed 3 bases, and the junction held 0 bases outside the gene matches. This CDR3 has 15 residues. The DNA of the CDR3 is TGTGCCAGCAGTTTGACTAGCGGGAGGACAGATACGCAGTATTTT. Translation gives CASSLTSGRTDTQYF.

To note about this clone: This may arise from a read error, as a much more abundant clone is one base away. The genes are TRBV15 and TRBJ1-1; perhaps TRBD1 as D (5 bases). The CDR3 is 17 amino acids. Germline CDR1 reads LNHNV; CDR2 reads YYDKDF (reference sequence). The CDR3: CATSRGAKQALSTQAFF. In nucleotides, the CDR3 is TGTGCCACCAGCAGAGGGGCGAAACAGGCCCTCTCCACTCAAGCTTTCTTT.

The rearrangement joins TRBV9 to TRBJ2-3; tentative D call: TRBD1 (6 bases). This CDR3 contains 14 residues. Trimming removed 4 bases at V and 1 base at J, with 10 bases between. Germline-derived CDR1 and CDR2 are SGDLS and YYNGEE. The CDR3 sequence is CASSTRQGTDTQYF. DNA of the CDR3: TGTGCCAGCAGCACCCGACAGGGCACAGATACGCAGTATTTT.

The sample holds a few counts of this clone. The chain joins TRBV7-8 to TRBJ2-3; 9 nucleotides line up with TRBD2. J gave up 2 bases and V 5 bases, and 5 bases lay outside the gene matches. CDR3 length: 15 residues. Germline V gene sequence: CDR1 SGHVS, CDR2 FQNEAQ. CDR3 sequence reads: CASSPSGIYTDTQYF. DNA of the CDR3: TGTGCCAGCAGCCCTAGCGGGATTTACACAGATACGCAGTATTTT.

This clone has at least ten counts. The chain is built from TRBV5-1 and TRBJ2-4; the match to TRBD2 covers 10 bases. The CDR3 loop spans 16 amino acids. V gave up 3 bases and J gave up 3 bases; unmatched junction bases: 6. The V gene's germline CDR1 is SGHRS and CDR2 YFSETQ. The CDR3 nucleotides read TGCGCCAGCAGCTCGGGACTAGCGACTTTCAAAAACATTCAGTACTTC. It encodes CASSSGLATFKNIQYF.

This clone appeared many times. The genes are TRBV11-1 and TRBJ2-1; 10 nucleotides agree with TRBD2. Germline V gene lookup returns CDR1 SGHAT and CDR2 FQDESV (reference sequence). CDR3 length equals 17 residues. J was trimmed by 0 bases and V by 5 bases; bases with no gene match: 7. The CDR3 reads CASSPRTSGGSYNEQFF. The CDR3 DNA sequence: TGTGCCAGCAGCCCCAGGACTAGCGGCGGCTCCTACAATGAGCAGTTCTTC.

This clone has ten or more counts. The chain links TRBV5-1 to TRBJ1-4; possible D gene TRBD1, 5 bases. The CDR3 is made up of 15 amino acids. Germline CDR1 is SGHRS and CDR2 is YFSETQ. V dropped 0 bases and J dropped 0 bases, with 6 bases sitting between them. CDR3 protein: CASSLGGATNEKLFF. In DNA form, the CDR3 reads TGCGCCAGCAGCTTGGGAGGGGCAACTAATGAAAAACTGTTTTTT.

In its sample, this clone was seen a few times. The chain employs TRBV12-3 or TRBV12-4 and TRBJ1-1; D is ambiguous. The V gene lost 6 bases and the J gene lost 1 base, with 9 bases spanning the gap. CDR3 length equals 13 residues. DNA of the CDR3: TGTGCCAGCAGCTTAACTCCGAACACTGAAGCTTTCTTT. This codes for CASSLTPNTEAFF.

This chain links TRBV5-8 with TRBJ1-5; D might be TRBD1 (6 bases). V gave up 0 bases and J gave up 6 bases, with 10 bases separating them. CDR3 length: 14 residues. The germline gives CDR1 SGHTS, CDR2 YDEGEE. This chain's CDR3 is CASSLERGGQPQHF. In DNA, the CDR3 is TGTGCCAGCAGCTTGGAACGAGGGGGTCAGCCCCAGCATTTT.

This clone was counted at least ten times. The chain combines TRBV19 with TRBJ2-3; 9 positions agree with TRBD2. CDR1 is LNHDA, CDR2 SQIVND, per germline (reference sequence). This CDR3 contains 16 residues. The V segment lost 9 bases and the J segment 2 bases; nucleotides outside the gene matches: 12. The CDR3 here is CASRSSAGGLTDTQYF. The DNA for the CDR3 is TGTGCCAGCCGATCCTCCGCGGGGGGGCTCACAGATACGCAGTATTTT. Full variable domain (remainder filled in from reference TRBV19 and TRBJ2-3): DGGITQSPKYLFRKEGQNVTLSCEQNLNHDAMYWYRQDPGQGLRLIYYSQIVNDFQKGDIAEGYSVSREKKESFPLTVTSAQKNPTAFYLCASRSSAGGLTDTQYFGPGTRLTVL.

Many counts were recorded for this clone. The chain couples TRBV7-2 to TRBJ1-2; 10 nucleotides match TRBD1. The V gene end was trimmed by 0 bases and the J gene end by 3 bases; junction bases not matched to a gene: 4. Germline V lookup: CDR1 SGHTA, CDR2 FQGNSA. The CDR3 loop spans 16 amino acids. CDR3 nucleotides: TGTGCCAGCAGCTTAGCCACCGGGACAGGGGACTATGGCTACACCTTC. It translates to CASSLATGTGDYGYTF.

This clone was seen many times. The CDR3 nucleotides read TGTGCCACCCAAAAGGGACAGGGGAATTTCGACGAGCAGTACTTC. This sequence encodes CATQKGQGNFDEQYF. This chain uses TRBV6-5 with TRBJ2-7; 10 bases agree with TRBD1. The V gene's germline CDR1 is MNHEY and CDR2 SVGAGI. V lost 10 bases and J lost 5; bases outside the gene matches: 14. The CDR3 runs 15 residues.

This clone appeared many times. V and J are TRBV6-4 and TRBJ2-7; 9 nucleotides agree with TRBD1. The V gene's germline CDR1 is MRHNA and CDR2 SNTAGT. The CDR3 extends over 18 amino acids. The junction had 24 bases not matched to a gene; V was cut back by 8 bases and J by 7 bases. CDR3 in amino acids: CASRLPQGDRVPVWEQYF. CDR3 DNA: TGTGCCAGCCGACTTCCTCAGGGGGACAGGGTCCCTGTTTGGGAGCAGTACTTC.

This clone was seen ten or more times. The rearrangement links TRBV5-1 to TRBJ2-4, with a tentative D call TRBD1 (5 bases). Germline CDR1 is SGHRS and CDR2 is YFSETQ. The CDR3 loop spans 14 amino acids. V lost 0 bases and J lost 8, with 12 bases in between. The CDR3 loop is CASSLDRLTDIQYF. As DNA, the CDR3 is TGCGCCAGCAGCTTGGACAGGTTGACAGACATTCAGTACTTC.

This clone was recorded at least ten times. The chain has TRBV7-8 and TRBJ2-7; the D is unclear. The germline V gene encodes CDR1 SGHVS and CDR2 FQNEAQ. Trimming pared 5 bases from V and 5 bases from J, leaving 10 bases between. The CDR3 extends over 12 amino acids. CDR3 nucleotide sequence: TGTGCCAGCAGCCTAACGGTCCACGAGCAGTACTTC. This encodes CASSLTVHEQYF.

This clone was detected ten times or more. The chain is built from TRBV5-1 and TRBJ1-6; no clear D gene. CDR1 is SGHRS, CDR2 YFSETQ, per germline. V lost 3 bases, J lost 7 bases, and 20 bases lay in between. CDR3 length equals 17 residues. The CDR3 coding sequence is TGCGCCAGCAGCTCTGTCTACGTGGGCAGTCCAAATTCACCCCTCCACTTT. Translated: CASSSVYVGSPNSPLHF.

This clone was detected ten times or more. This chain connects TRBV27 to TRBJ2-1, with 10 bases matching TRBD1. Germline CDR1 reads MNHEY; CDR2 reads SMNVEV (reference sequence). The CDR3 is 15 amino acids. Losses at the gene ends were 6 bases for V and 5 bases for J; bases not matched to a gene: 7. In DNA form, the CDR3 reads TGTGCCAGCAGGTACGGGACAGGGGTAAACAATGAGCAGTTCTTC. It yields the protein CASRYGTGVNNEQFF.

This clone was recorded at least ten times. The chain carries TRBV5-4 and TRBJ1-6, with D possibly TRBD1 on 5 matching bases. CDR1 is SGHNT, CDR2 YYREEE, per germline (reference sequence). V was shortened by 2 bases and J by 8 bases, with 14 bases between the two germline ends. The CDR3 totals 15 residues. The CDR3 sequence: CASSFGGVGDSPLHF. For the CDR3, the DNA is TGTGCCAGCAGCTTTGGAGGGGTAGGGGATTCACCCCTCCACTTT.

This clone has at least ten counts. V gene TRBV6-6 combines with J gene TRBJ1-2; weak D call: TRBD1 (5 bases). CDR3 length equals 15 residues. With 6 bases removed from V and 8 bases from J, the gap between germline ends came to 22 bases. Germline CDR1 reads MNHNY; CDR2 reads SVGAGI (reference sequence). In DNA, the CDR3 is TGTGCCAGCAGCACCACCTTGACGTGGGGGGAGGGCTACACCTTC. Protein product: CASSTTLTWGEGYTF.

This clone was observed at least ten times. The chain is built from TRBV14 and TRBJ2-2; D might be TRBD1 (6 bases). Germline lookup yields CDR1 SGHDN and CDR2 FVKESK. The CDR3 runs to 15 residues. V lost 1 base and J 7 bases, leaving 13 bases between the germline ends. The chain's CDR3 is CASSQGTDWIGELFF. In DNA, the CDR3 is TGTGCCAGCAGCCAAGGGACAGATTGGATCGGGGAGCTGTTTTTT.

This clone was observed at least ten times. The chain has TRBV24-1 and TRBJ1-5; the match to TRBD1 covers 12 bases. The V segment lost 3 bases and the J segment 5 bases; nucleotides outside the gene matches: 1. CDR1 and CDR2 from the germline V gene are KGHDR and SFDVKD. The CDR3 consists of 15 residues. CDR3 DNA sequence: TGTGCCACCAGTGATGGGACAGGGGGCGATCAGCCCCAGCATTTT. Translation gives CATSDGTGGDQPQHF.

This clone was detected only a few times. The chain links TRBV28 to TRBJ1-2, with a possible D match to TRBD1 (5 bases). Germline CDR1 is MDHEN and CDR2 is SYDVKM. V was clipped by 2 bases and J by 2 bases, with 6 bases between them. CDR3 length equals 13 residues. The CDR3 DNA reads TGTGCCAGCAGTTTAGGACAAAACTATGGCTACACCTTC. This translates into CASSLGQNYGYTF.

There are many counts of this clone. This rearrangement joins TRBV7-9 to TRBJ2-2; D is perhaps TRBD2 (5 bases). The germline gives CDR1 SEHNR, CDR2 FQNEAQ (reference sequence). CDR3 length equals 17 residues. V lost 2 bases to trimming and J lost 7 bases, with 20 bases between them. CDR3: CASSLLSDGSRGGELFF. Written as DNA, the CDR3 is TGTGCCAGCAGCTTATTGAGTGATGGCAGCCGGGGCGGGGAGCTGTTTTTT.

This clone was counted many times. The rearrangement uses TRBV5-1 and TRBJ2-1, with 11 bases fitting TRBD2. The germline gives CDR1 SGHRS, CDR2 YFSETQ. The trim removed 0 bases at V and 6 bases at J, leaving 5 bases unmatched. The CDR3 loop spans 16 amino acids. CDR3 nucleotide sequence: TGCGCCAGCAGCTTGGTAGCGGGAGGGGTTAGCAATGAGCAGTTCTTC. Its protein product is CASSLVAGGVSNEQFF.